A single sample gave rise to the 2 T cell receptor beta chains below, sequenced in a study of post-analysis software for immune sequencing data (dated by TCRdb to between 2014 and 2017). The method was PCR. The sequencing machine was an Illumina HiSeq 2500. Unique molecular identifiers were incorporated into TCR beta cDNA libraries to reduce PCR and sequencing biases. TCRdb reprocessed the public reads (quality trimming at Q25 with fastp, clone calling with MiXCR) and kept in-frame beta chains. Each entry merges the rows of one CDR3 protein and shows their most common DNA and genes. The sample table holds hundreds of thousands of distinct CDR3 sequences, of which 30% to 40% were seen once. The ten largest make up 7.5% to 8.5% of the sample. Overall study outcomes, separate from this receptor: Roughly 5 TRBV segments, including TRBV5-6, TRBV5-1 and TRBV20-1, were significantly more frequent in patients than controls.

No cognate antigen is known for these TCRs. The sequenced sample was blood. The source is a girl aged 2-10 years with multiple sclerosis.

V and J are TRBV20-1 and TRBJ2-7, with 7 nucleotides matching TRBD1. This CDR3 has 12 residues. With 6 bases clipped from V and 2 bases from J, the junction kept 4 bases outside the gene matches. Germline CDR1 is DFQATT and CDR2 is SNEGSKA (reference sequence). CDR3 amino acids: CSAADRPYEQYF. The CDR3 bases are TGCAGTGCAGCGGACAGGCCCTACGAGCAGTACTTC.

This clonotype turned up a few times. The chain couples TRBV7-2 to TRBJ2-1, with 7 bases identical to TRBD2. After removal of 2 bases from V and 2 bases from J, the junction contained 3 bases not matched to a gene. Germline V gives CDR1 SGHTA, CDR2 FQGNSA. This CDR3 comprises 15 residues. CDR3 region: CASSLSGNPYNEQFF. The CDR3 region has the DNA TGTGCCAGCAGCTTAAGCGGGAACCCCTACAATGAGCAGTTCTTC.